The 8 T cell receptor beta chains below come from one sample, sequenced in a study of cytomegalovirus exposure and HLA in healthy donors. PCR involved 60 Vbeta and 13 Jbeta primers. The protocol was immunoSEQ multiplex PCR, while the TCRdb copy is restricted to in-frame clones and leaves out a portion. The sample includes about 82,000 clones, roughly 80% of them seen just once. The sequenced sample consisted of PBMCs. The receptor set was obtained from a woman between 50 and 59 years old in good health and CMV-seropositive.

This clone was detected a few times. The chain employs TRBV6-1 and TRBJ1-4; 8 bases agree with TRBD1. Germline values: CDR1 MNHNS, CDR2 SASEGT. V lost 6 bases and J lost 8; bases outside the gene matches: 11. This CDR3 has 15 amino acids. CDR3 nucleotides: TGTGCCAGCAGCCCGCGGGACAGGCCAAGGGAAAAACTGTTTTTT. As protein: CASSPRDRPREKLFF.

CDR3 in DNA: TGCAGCGTTGGAATTGCAGGGATTGGGGAAAAACTGTTTTTT. Protein sequence: CSVGIAGIGEKLFF. V is TRBV29-1 and J is TRBJ1-4; D is possibly TRBD1 (5 bases). The CDR3 contains 14 residues. The germline V and J ends were trimmed by 4 bases and 8 bases, with 17 bases remaining between them. CDR1 is SQVTM and CDR2 is ANQGSEA in the germline V gene.

The chain couples TRBV4-1 to TRBJ2-7; 8 bases fit TRBD2. The CDR3 consists of 18 residues. The J segment lost 0 bases and the V segment lost 1 base, leaving 11 bases of the junction unmatched. The V gene's germline CDR1 is MGHRA and CDR2 YSYEKL. CDR3 in DNA: TGCGCCAGCAGCCAAGTCTTGGGAGGGACTAGACACTCCTACGAGCAGTACTTC. It yields the protein CASSQVLGGTRHSYEQYF.

V and J are TRBV10-3 and TRBJ1-2; 9 bases are shared with TRBD1. Germline values: CDR1 ENHRY, CDR2 SYGVKD. The CDR3 covers 15 residues. V lost 2 bases and J lost 5; bases outside the gene matches: 6. Written as DNA, the CDR3 is TGTGCCATCAGTGAGGGCCGGACAGGGGAATATGGCTACACCTTC. This sequence encodes CAISEGRTGEYGYTF.

This chain links TRBV7-9 with TRBJ2-3; D is possibly TRBD1 (6 bases). Germline CDR1 SEHNR, CDR2 FQNEAQ (reference sequence). V lost 5 bases to trimming and J lost 2 bases, with 17 bases between them. The CDR3 is 16 residues long. The chain's CDR3 is CASSRTRDTPTDTQYF. The CDR3 bases are TGTGCCAGCAGCCGAACACGGGACACACCCACAGATACGCAGTATTTT.

This clone was observed many times. The chain has TRBV6-6 and TRBJ2-7, with 7 bases that match TRBD1. The CDR3 has 16 residues. V gave up 2 bases and J gave up 6 bases; unmatched junction bases: 13. Germline values: CDR1 MNHNY, CDR2 SVGAGI (reference sequence). This CDR3 reads CASSYPLSDRSGEQYF. Here the CDR3 DNA reads TGTGCCAGCAGTTACCCGCTTTCGGACAGGTCGGGCGAGCAGTACTTC.

CDR3 coding DNA: TGCGCCAGCAGCTTGGCCGGACAGGTTTACGAGCAGTACTTC. Residues: CASSLAGQVYEQYF. The chain joins TRBV5-1 to TRBJ2-7; TRBD1 aligns across 7 bases. The V and J ends lost 0 bases and 4 bases, in that order; junction bases with no gene match: 4. The CDR3 has 14 amino acids. CDR1 and CDR2 from the germline V gene are SGHRS and YFSETQ.

The chain recombines TRBV28 with TRBJ2-7, with TRBD1 matching 8 bases. Germline CDR1 is MDHEN and CDR2 is SYDVKM. The V segment lost 5 bases and the J segment 2 bases; nucleotides outside the gene matches: 8. This CDR3 has 15 amino acids. The CDR3 protein is CASSNRDRLAYEQYF. The CDR3 bases are TGTGCCAGCAGTAACCGGGACAGGCTAGCCTACGAGCAGTACTTC.